Below, 14 T cell receptor beta chains from the same sample are listed, as sequenced in a study of T cells after yellow fever vaccination. MiXCR, run by TCRdb on the 5' RACE reads, gives a single entry per CDR3 protein. The data hold 300,000 to 350,000 distinct CDR3 sequences, with 4% to 5.5% observed a single time. Material: PBMCs, obtained 15 days after the yellow fever booster vaccination. These receptors were obtained from a man younger than 30 who received the YFV17D yellow fever vaccine.

This clonotype came up a few times. The chain employs TRBV11-2 and TRBJ2-1, with 8 bases identical to TRBD1. Per the germline V gene, CDR1 is SGHAT and CDR2 is FQNNGV. The junction had 5 bases not matched to a gene; V was cut back by 5 bases and J by 2 bases. The CDR3 loop spans 15 amino acids. The CDR3 DNA sequence: TGTGCCAGCAGCACGACAGGGGCCGCCTACAATGAGCAGTTCTTC. Its translation is CASSTTGAAYNEQFF.

This clonotype was observed a few times. The chain combines TRBV20-1 with TRBJ2-7; 12 bases are shared with TRBD2. With V trimmed by 5 bases and J by 2 bases, 1 base remained unmatched. The V gene's germline CDR1 is DFQATT and CDR2 SNEGSKA (reference sequence). CDR3 length: 13 residues. CDR3 in amino acids: CSARTSGTYEQYF. In DNA form, the CDR3 reads TGCAGTGCTCGGACTAGCGGGACCTACGAGCAGTACTTC.

The table lists this clonotype with many counts. The CDR3 DNA sequence: TGTGCCAGCAGCTTAAGACAGAGGACAGCAGTTGGTGAGCAGTTCTTC. Residues: CASSLRQRTAVGEQFF. The V call is TRBV7-2, the J call TRBJ2-1; a weak D match, TRBD1 (6 bases). Between the trimmed V and J ends, which lost 2 bases and 9 bases, there was a span of 20 bases. Germline loops: CDR1 SGHTA, CDR2 FQGNSA. There are 16 residues in the CDR3.

This clonotype came up a few times. The gene calls are TRBV6-1 and TRBJ1-1; no clear D. The CDR3 loop spans 15 amino acids. The germline gives CDR1 MNHNS, CDR2 SASEGT. Trimming removed 7 bases at V and 0 bases at J, with 15 bases between. DNA of the CDR3: TGTGCCAGCACAGACACCTCGTTCATGAACACTGAAGCTTTCTTT. This encodes CASTDTSFMNTEAFF.

This clonotype was recorded at least ten times. The chain combines TRBV21-1 with TRBJ1-1. TRBV21-1 is given as a pseudogene. The CDR3 is made up of 12 amino acids. The CDR3 here is CASRKGDSEAFF. CDR3 in DNA: TGTGCCAGCAGAAAGGGAGATTCTGAAGCTTTCTTT.

In its sample, this clonotype was seen many times. The V and J genes are TRBV3-1 and TRBJ2-2, with TRBD2 matching over 9 bases. Germline trimming cut 7 bases from V and 6 bases from J; bases unmatched to any gene: 9. CDR1 LGHDT and CDR2 YNNKEL come from the germline V gene (reference sequence). This CDR3 comprises 15 residues. CDR3 in amino acids: CASTPSQRGAGELFF. CDR3 bases: TGTGCCAGCACCCCAAGCCAGCGGGGGGCCGGGGAGCTGTTTTTT. The entire variable domain, with the rest obtained from reference TRBV3-1 and TRBJ2-2, is as follows: DTAVSQTPKYLVTQMGNDKSIKCEQNLGHDTMYWYKQDSKKFLKIMFSYNNKELIINETVPNRFSPKSPDKAHLNLHINSLELGDSAVYFCASTPSQRGAGELFFGEGSRLTVL.

This clonotype has a handful of counts. The chain employs TRBV11-2 and TRBJ1-4; 10 bases map to TRBD1. Germline CDR1 reads SGHAT; CDR2 reads FQNNGV. CDR3 length: 14 residues. The V segment lost 5 bases and the J segment 10 bases; nucleotides outside the gene matches: 7. The CDR3 loop reads CASSRDRGEGKLFF. In nucleotides, the CDR3 is TGTGCCAGCAGCCGGGACAGGGGAGAGGGAAAACTGTTTTTT.

This clonotype was counted many times. This rearrangement joins TRBV5-1 to TRBJ2-7, with 12 bases fitting TRBD2. This CDR3 is built from 15 residues. The junction had 5 bases not matched to a gene; V was cut back by 5 bases and J by 2 bases. The germline gives CDR1 SGHRS, CDR2 YFSETQ. CDR3 DNA: TGCGCCAGCAGTTACCGGACTAGCGGGGCCTACGAGCAGTACTTC. Translated, it gives CASSYRTSGAYEQYF.

This clonotype was seen many times. This CDR3 is CSATRTAIYEQYF. The DNA for the CDR3 is TGCAGTGCTACTAGGACCGCTATCTACGAGCAGTACTTC. This chain connects TRBV20-1 to TRBJ2-7; D gene ambiguous. Trimming shortened V by 4 bases and J by 3 bases, and 13 bases separated the two germline ends. This CDR3 has 13 amino acids. Germline-derived CDR1 and CDR2 are DFQATT and SNEGSKA (reference sequence).

This clonotype was seen many times. J is TRBJ1-6 and V is TRBV30, with a weak D call TRBD1 (5 bases). With 5 bases removed from V and 9 bases from J, the gap between germline ends came to 17 bases. This CDR3 is built from 14 residues. The V gene's germline CDR1 is GTSNPN and CDR2 SVGIG (reference sequence). CDR3 sequence (DNA): TGTGCCTGGGGGAGGGGAGGATTAGGTTCACCCCTCCACTTT. Protein product: CAWGRGGLGSPLHF.

This clonotype has more than one count but fewer than ten. The chain uses TRBV11-2 and TRBJ2-7; possibly TRBD1 for D (6 bases). This CDR3 has 15 amino acids. V was trimmed by 6 bases and J by 1 base, leaving 16 bases between them. Germline CDR1 SGHAT, CDR2 FQNNGV. Written as DNA, the CDR3 is TGTGCCAGCAGGAGACAGGTTTCGGGTTCCTACGAGCAGTACGTC. It is translated as CASRRQVSGSYEQYV.

This clonotype was seen more than once but under ten times. The rearrangement joins TRBV7-6 to TRBJ2-1, with D possibly TRBD2 on 5 matching bases. Trimming took 3 bases from V and 7 from J, leaving 10 bases between them. Germline V gene sequence: CDR1 SGHVS, CDR2 FNYEAQ. The CDR3 has 13 residues. The CDR3 nucleotides read TGTGCCAGCAGCTTCCTTCGGGGAAATGAGCAGTTCTTC. Its translation: CASSFLRGNEQFF.

This clonotype was counted ten times or more. The CDR3 DNA reads as TGTGCCACCAGCATCCGAAGCGTTGGCTCAGAGACCCAGTACTTC. Translation gives CATSIRSVGSETQYF. V and J are TRBV15 and TRBJ2-5; D is unclear. The V end was cut by 4 bases, the J end by 4 bases, with 16 bases between. The CDR3 totals 15 residues. In germline, CDR1 is LNHNV, CDR2 YYDKDF (reference sequence).

This clonotype was observed many times. The rearrangement joins TRBV27 to TRBJ2-3, with TRBD1 matching 7 bases. The CDR3 length is 15 residues. Germline V gene data show CDR1 as MNHEY and CDR2 as SMNVEV (reference sequence). The V gene end was trimmed by 4 bases and the J gene end by 2 bases; junction bases not matched to a gene: 6. The CDR3 is CASSSLTGYTDTQYF. The CDR3 region has the DNA TGTGCCAGCAGTTCTCTGACAGGGTACACAGATACGCAGTATTTT.